This T cell receptor beta chain emerged from a study of blood T cell repertoires in COVID-19. Study-level information: PBMCs, B-cell-depleted T cells, or T cells provided the cDNA or gDNA that made up the material.

CDR1 is SGHVS and CDR2 is FQNEAQ in the germline V gene. Trimming took 5 bases from V and 7 from J; bases not matched to a gene: 6. This CDR3 is 13 amino acids long. Generated by immunoSEQ multiplex PCR, the TCRdb table keeps only in-frame clones and is missing some. In the table there are approximately 280,000 clones, 90% of which are singletons. V is TRBV7-8 and J is TRBJ2-7; 9 bases line up with TRBD2. The material sequenced was peripheral blood. This clonotype was sampled from a woman in her twenties or thirties with COVID-19, enrolled during active disease. In DNA, the CDR3 is TGTGCCAGCAGCCGAGTGACTAGCGGAGAGCAGTACTTC. It encodes CASSRVTSGEQYF.